This T cell receptor (beta chain) derives from a study of shared clonotypes between healthy human individuals. Study summary: The donors, two women and three men, were aged 18 to 49.

Germline V CDR1 and CDR2: MGHDK, SYGVNS. Trimming pared 3 bases from V and 3 bases from J, leaving 9 bases between. The CDR3 runs 14 residues. Assay: immunoSEQ multiplex PCR; the TCRdb copy retains only in-frame clones and omits some. The data hold about 2,200,000 clones, with roughly 91% observed a single time. CD8 cells regarded as naive lacked CD45RO, were positively chosen for CCR7, and omitted terminally differentiated effector memory CD45RA+ cells. All donors were healthy HIV-negative adults lacking recent acute infections or vaccinations. The origin of this receptor is a man younger than 30 in good health. Some clones in this sample may be carry-over from other donors' samples. The sample consisted of naive CD8+ T cells from PBMCs. V and J are TRBV25-1 and TRBJ1-5, with D uncertain. The CDR3 region has the DNA TGTGCCAGCAGTGATAGCAGAACCAATCAGCCCCAGCATTTT. Its translation is CASSDSRTNQPQHF.